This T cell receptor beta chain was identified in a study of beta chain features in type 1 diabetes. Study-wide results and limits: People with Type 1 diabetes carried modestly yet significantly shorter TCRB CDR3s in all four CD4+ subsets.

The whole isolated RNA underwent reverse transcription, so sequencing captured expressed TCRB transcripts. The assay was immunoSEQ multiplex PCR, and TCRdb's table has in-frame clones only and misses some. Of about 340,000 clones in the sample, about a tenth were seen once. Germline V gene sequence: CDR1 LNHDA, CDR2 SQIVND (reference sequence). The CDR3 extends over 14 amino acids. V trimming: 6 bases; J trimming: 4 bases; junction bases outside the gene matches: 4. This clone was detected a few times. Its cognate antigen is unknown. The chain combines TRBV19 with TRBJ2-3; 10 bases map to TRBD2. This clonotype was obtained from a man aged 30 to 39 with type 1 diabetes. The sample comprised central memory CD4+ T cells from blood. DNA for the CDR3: TGTGCCAGTAGGAAGCTAGCGGGGGCAGATACGCAGTATTTT. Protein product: CASRKLAGADTQYF.